This TCR beta chain was sequenced in a study of blood T cell repertoires in COVID-19. Study at large: Donors in the United States, Italy and Spain gave samples during acute or convalescent COVID-19.

Sequencing used immunoSEQ multiplex PCR; TCRdb keeps in-frame clones, though not all of them. Of approximately 28,000 clones listed, 66% are singletons. From germline, CDR1 is SGHRS and CDR2 YFSETQ. CDR3 length equals 14 residues. Trimming left V 3 bases short and J 7 bases short, with 16 bases between. The sequence was collected from a man in his sixties with active or convalescent COVID-19. V and J are TRBV5-1 and TRBJ1-2; TRBD1 is a possible D gene (6 bases). The sample consisted of peripheral blood. CDR3 DNA sequence: TGCGCCAGCAGCTCCAGGGGAGATCTGCGTGGCTACACCTTC. Encoded protein: CASSSRGDLRGYTF.